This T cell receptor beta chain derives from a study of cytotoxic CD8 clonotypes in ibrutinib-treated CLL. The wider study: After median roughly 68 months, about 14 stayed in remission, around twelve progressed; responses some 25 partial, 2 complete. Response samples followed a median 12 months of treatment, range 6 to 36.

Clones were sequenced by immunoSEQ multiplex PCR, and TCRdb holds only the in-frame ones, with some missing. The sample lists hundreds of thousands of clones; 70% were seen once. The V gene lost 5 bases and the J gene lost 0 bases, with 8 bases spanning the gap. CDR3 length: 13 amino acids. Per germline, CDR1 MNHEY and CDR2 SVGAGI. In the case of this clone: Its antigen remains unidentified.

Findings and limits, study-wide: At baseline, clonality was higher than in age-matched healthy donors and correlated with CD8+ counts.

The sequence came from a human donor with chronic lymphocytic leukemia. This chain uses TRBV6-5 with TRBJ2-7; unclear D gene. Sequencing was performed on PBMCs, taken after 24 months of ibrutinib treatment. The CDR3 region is CASSPGPSYEQYF. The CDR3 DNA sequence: TGTGCCAGCAGTCCCGGTCCCTCCTACGAGCAGTACTTC.